This passage covers 19 T cell receptor beta chains from one sample sequenced in a study of blood T cell repertoires in COVID-19. Method: immunoSEQ multiplex PCR; TCRdb's copy keeps in-frame clones and lacks some. The top ten clones hold about 3% of a sample with 250,000 to 350,000 clones, about 85% of them seen once. Input material: PBMCs or T cells enriched from blood (not recorded which). These receptors all come from a woman in her forties or fifties who had recovered from COVID-19.

A single count supports this clone. The chain carries TRBV5-1 and TRBJ2-1, with 12 bases lining up with TRBD2. The CDR3 is made up of 15 amino acids. Trimming removed 4 bases from V and 8 bases from J; junction bases left unmatched: 7. Per the germline V gene, CDR1 is SGHRS and CDR2 is YFSETQ. CDR3: CASSTLAGGPYEQFF. DNA of the CDR3: TGCGCCAGCAGCACCCTAGCGGGAGGGCCCTATGAGCAGTTCTTC.

This clone was detected once. The V call is TRBV9, the J call TRBJ2-5, with TRBD1 matching 12 bases. The CDR3 has 16 residues. Germline values: CDR1 SGDLS, CDR2 YYNGEE. V shed 3 bases, J shed 2 bases, and the junction held 5 bases outside the gene matches. DNA of the CDR3: TGTGCCAGCAGCGCTGGGACAGGGGGCGGACAAGAGACCCAGTACTTC. Residues: CASSAGTGGGQETQYF.

V and J are TRBV7-2 and TRBJ2-3; D is perhaps TRBD1 (5 bases). The CDR3 covers 13 residues. The germline CDR1 and CDR2 sequences are SGHTA and FQGNSA. With 7 bases removed from V and 10 bases from J, the gap between germline ends came to 18 bases. CDR3 sequence reads: CASILGVGRPQYF. The CDR3 bases are TGTGCCAGCATCCTAGGGGTAGGACGGCCGCAGTATTTT. Complete variable domain (other parts from reference TRBV7-2 and TRBJ2-3): GAGVSQSPSNKVTEKGKDVELRCDPISGHTALYWYRQSLGQGLEFLIYFQGNSAPDKSGLPSDRFSAERTGGSVSTLTIQRTQQEDSAVYLCASILGVGRPQYFGPGTRLTVL.

This clone was observed a single time. The V and J genes are TRBV9 and TRBJ2-1; maybe TRBD2 (5 bases). CDR1 SGDLS and CDR2 YYNGEE come from the germline V gene. This CDR3 comprises 16 residues. The germline V and J ends were trimmed by 2 bases and 0 bases, with 12 bases remaining between them. The CDR3, as DNA: TGTGCCAGCAGCGTGTACGGGGAAAGCTCCTACAATGAGCAGTTCTTC. This encodes CASSVYGESSYNEQFF.

V gene TRBV11-3 combines with J gene TRBJ2-1; TRBD2 matches 7 bases. The J segment lost 5 bases and the V segment lost 0 bases, leaving 4 bases of the junction unmatched. Germline V lookup: CDR1 SGHNT, CDR2 YENEEA. The CDR3 runs 15 residues. CDR3 DNA sequence: TGTGCCAGCAGCTTAGAGGCGGGAGTTGACAATGAGCAGTTCTTC. Translating it yields CASSLEAGVDNEQFF. Full variable domain (remainder filled in from reference TRBV11-3 and TRBJ2-1): EAGVVQSPRYKIIEKKQPVAFWCNPISGHNTLYWYLQNLGQGPELLIRYENEEAVDDSQLPKDRFSAERLKGVDSTLKIQPAELGDSAVYLCASSLEAGVDNEQFFGPGTRLTVL.

This clone was detected once. The gene calls are TRBV9 and TRBJ2-1; 16 bases align to TRBD2. The CDR3 is made up of 17 amino acids. CDR1 is SGDLS and CDR2 is YYNGEE in the germline V gene. With V trimmed by 0 bases and J by 10 bases, 7 bases remained unmatched. The CDR3 DNA follows: TGTGCCAGCAGCGTAGATTTTTTGGGACTAGCGGGAGGGGAGCAGTTCTTC. Protein: CASSVDFLGLAGGEQFF.

The chain couples TRBV5-1 to TRBJ2-7; the D gene is possibly TRBD2 (6 bases). V lost 1 base to trimming and J lost 5 bases, with 13 bases between them. The CDR3 consists of 14 residues. Germline values: CDR1 SGHRS, CDR2 YFSETQ. Written as DNA, the CDR3 is TGCGCCAGCAGCTTGTCCGGGAGTTGGAACGAGCAGTACTTC. Its translation is CASSLSGSWNEQYF. The variable domain in full, with the rest retrieved from reference TRBV5-1 and TRBJ2-7, is KAGVTQTPRYLIKTRGQQVTLSCSPISGHRSVSWYQQTPGQGLQFLFEYFSETQRNKGNFPGRFSGRQFSNSRSEMNVSTLELGDSALYLCASSLSGSWNEQYFGPGTRLTVT.

The V and J genes are TRBV11-2 and TRBJ1-4; tentative D call: TRBD1 (5 bases). Germline values: CDR1 SGHAT, CDR2 FQNNGV. The CDR3 extends over 15 amino acids. The V end was cut by 3 bases, the J end by 3 bases, with 11 bases between. The CDR3 DNA sequence: TGTGCCAGCAGCTTGGCGGGAGGGGCTAATGAAAAACTGTTTTTT. It specifies CASSLAGGANEKLFF.

The chain carries TRBV19 and TRBJ2-7, with D tentatively TRBD1 (6 bases). Germline lookup yields CDR1 LNHDA and CDR2 SQIVND (reference sequence). The CDR3 totals 15 residues. The germline V and J ends were trimmed by 1 base and 0 bases, with 10 bases remaining between them. The CDR3 region is CASSIVWTASYEQYF. CDR3 sequence (DNA): TGTGCCAGTAGTATAGTCTGGACAGCCTCCTACGAGCAGTACTTC.

The rearrangement uses TRBV15 and TRBJ2-2, with a possible D match to TRBD1 (5 bases). This CDR3 is 14 amino acids long. V lost 2 bases to trimming and J lost 6 bases, with 10 bases between them. In germline, CDR1 is LNHNV, CDR2 YYDKDF (reference sequence). The CDR3 nucleotides are TGTGCCACCAGCAGAAGGGGTTCCGCCGGGGAGCTGTTTTTT. As protein: CATSRRGSAGELFF.

The chain recombines TRBV18 with TRBJ2-7, with 10 bases lining up with TRBD2. V trimming: 1 base; J trimming: 1 base; junction bases outside the gene matches: 4. Looked up from germline, CDR1 is KGHSH and CDR2 is LQKENI. This CDR3 spans 16 amino acids. This CDR3 reads CASSPLGLADSYEQYF. In DNA form, the CDR3 reads TGTGCCAGCTCACCACTCGGACTAGCGGATTCCTACGAGCAGTACTTC. The full variable domain, its missing parts supplied by reference TRBV18 and TRBJ2-7, is NAGVMQNPRHLVRRRGQEARLRCSPMKGHSHVYWYRQLPEEGLKFMVYLQKENIIDESGMPKERFSAEFPKEGPSILRIQQVVRGDSAAYFCASSPLGLADSYEQYFGPGTRLTVT.

This clone was recorded only once. The chain employs TRBV11-2 and TRBJ1-5; 7 bases line up with TRBD1. The germline V gene has CDR1 SGHAT and CDR2 FQNNGV. CDR3 length equals 15 residues. V lost 4 bases, J lost 0 bases, and 3 bases stayed unmatched. The CDR3, as DNA: TGTGCCAGCAGCTGGGACAGTTATAGCAATCAGCCCCAGCATTTT. Translating gives CASSWDSYSNQPQHF.

This rearrangement joins TRBV5-1 to TRBJ2-1; 12 positions match TRBD1. Germline V gene data show CDR1 as SGHRS and CDR2 as YFSETQ. The V gene end was trimmed by 4 bases and the J gene end by 7 bases; junction bases not matched to a gene: 6. The CDR3 consists of 15 residues. The CDR3 DNA is TGCGCCAGCAGCACGGGACAGGGGGCATGGAATGAGCAGTTCTTC. As protein: CASSTGQGAWNEQFF.

This clone showed up just once. The chain recombines TRBV7-6 with TRBJ1-5; D gene uncertain. V lost 2 bases, J lost 4 bases, and 6 bases lay in between. The length of the CDR3 is 13 residues. The germline gives CDR1 SGHVS, CDR2 FNYEAQ. CDR3 region: CASSLQRNQPQHF. The CDR3 coding sequence is TGTGCCAGCAGCTTACAGAGGAATCAGCCCCAGCATTTT.

The J gene is TRBJ1-6, the V gene TRBV7-9; D uncertain. Germline V CDR1 and CDR2: SEHNR, FQNEAQ (reference sequence). V lost 1 base and J 5 bases, leaving 9 bases between the germline ends. The CDR3 runs to 15 residues. The CDR3 sequence: CASSLGWQDNSPLHF. Here the CDR3 DNA reads TGTGCCAGCAGCTTAGGATGGCAGGATAATTCACCCCTCCACTTT.

The chain carries TRBV28 and TRBJ1-1; 9 bases agree with TRBD1. CDR1 MDHEN and CDR2 SYDVKM come from the germline V gene. The CDR3 runs 17 residues. Trimming took 4 bases from V and 3 from J; bases not matched to a gene: 12. Written as DNA, the CDR3 is TGTGCCAGCAGTTCTCCCAGACAGGGGGGCAAGCACACTGAAGCTTTCTTT. The encoded protein is CASSSPRQGGKHTEAFF.

The rearrangement uses TRBV5-8 and TRBJ2-7; 8 bases map to TRBD1. After removal of 6 bases from V and 2 bases from J, the junction contained 4 bases not matched to a gene. This CDR3 is 13 amino acids long. The germline gives CDR1 SGHTS, CDR2 YDEGEE. DNA for the CDR3: TGTGCCAGCAAAGTACAGGGGGCCTACGAGCAGTACTTC. It encodes CASKVQGAYEQYF.

This clone was counted only a few times. V usage is TRBV4-2 and J usage is TRBJ1-3, with D possibly TRBD1 on 5 matching bases. This CDR3 region has 15 residues. V was pared by 0 bases and J by 3 bases, with 9 bases between. Germline lookup yields CDR1 LGHNA and CDR2 YNFKEQ. DNA for the CDR3: TGTGCCAGCAGCCAAGATTGGCAGGGTGGAAACACCATATATTTT. Translating gives CASSQDWQGGNTIYF.

On this clone: Sequence at one end of the junction differs from germline and may be a read error. V usage is TRBV28 and J usage is TRBJ1-2, with a weak D call TRBD1 (6 bases). The CDR3 totals 14 residues. The germline gives CDR1 MDHEN, CDR2 SYDVKM. CDR3 amino acids: CVSSLGGGQSGYTF. CDR3 bases: TGTGTCAGCAGTCTCGGGGGGGGGCAATCTGGCTACACCTTC.